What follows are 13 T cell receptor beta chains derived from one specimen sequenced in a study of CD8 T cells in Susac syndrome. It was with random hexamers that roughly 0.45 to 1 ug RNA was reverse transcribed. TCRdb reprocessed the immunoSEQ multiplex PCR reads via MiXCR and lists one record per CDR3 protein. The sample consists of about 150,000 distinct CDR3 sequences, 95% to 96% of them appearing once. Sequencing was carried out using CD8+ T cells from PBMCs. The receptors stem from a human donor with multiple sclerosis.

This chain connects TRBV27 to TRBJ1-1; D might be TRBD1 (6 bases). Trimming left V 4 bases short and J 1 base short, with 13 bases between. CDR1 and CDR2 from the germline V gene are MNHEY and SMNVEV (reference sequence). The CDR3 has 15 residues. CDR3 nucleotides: TGTGCCAGCAGTTCCACCGGGACACCGAACACTGAAGCTTTCTTT. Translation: CASSSTGTPNTEAFF.

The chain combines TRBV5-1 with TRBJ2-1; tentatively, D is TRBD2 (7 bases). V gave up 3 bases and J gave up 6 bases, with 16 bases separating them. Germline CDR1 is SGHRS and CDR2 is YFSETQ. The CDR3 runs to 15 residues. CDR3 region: CASSSLPGGFNEQFF. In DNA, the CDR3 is TGCGCCAGCAGCTCGTTACCGGGGGGCTTCAATGAGCAGTTCTTC.

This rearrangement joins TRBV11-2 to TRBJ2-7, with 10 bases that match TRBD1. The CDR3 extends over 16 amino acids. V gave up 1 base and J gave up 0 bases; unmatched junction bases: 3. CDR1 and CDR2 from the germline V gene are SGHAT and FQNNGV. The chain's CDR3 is CASSLGTGGFSYEQYV. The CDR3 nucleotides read TGTGCCAGCAGCTTAGGGACAGGGGGATTCTCCTACGAGCAGTACGTC.

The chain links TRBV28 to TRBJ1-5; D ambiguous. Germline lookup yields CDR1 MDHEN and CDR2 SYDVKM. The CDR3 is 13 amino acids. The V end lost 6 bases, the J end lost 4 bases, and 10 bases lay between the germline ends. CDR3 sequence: CASSWRGNQPQHF. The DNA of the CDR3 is TGTGCCAGCAGCTGGCGGGGTAATCAGCCCCAGCATTTT.

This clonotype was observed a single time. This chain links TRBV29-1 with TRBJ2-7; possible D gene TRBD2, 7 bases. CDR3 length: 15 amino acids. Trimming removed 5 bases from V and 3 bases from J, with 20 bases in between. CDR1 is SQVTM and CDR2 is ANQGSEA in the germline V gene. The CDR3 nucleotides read TGCAGCGTTACTCTGGGGGGGGCGCAGAACTACGAGCAGTACTTC. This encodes CSVTLGGAQNYEQYF.

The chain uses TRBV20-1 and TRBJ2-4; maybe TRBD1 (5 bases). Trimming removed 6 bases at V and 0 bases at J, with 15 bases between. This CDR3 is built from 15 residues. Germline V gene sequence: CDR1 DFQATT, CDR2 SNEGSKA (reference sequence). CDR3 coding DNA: TGCAGTGCCTCTGACAGTACGCTAGCCAAAAACATTCAGTACTTC. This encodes CSASDSTLAKNIQYF.

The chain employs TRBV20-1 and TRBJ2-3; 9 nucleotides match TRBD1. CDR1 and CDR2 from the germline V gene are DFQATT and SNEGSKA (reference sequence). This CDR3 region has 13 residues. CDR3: CSARQGETDTQYF. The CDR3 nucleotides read TGCAGCGCCCGACAGGGGGAAACAGATACGCAGTATTTT.

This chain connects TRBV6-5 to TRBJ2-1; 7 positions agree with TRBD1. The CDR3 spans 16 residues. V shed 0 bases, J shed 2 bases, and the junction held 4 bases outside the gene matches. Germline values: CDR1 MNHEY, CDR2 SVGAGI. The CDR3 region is CASSYSGTAAYNEQFF. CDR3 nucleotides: TGTGCCAGCAGTTACTCCGGGACAGCGGCCTACAATGAGCAGTTCTTC.

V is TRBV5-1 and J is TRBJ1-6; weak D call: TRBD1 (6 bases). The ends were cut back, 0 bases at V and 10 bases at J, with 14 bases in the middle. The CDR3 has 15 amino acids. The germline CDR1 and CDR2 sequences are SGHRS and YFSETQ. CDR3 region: CASSLVAGDRSPLHF. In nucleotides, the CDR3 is TGCGCCAGCAGCTTGGTGGCAGGGGACCGGTCACCCCTCCACTTT.

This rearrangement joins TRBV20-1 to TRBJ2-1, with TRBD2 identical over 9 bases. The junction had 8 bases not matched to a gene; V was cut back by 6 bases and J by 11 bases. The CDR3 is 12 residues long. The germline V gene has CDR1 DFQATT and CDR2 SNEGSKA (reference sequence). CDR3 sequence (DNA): TGCAGTGCAGTAACCGGGACTAGCAAGCAGTTCTTC. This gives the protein CSAVTGTSKQFF.

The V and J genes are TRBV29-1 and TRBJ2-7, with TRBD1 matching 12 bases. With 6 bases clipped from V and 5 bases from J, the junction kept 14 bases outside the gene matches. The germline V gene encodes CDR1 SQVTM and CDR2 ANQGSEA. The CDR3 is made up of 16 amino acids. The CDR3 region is CSVGGLAGQGANEQYF. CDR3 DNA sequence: TGCAGCGTCGGCGGCTTGGCGGGACAGGGGGCAAACGAGCAGTACTTC.

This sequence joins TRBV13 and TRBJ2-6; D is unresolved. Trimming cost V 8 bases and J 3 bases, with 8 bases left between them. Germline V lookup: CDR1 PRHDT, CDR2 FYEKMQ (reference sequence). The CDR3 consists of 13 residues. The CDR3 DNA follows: TGTGCCAGCTCGACGTATGGGGCCAACGTCCTGACTTTC. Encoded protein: CASSTYGANVLTF. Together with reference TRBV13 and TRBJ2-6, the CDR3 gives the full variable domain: AAGVIQSPRHLIKEKRETATLKCYPIPRHDTVYWYQQGPGQDPQFLISFYEKMQSDKGSIPDRFSAQQFSDYHSELNMSSLELGDSALYFCASSTYGANVLTFGAGSRLTVL.

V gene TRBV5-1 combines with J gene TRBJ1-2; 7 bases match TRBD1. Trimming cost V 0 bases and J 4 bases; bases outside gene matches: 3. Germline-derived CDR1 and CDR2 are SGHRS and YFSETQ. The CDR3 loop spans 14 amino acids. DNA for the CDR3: TGCGCCAGCAGCTTGGAGGACAGGCCCTATGGCTACACCTTC. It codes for CASSLEDRPYGYTF.